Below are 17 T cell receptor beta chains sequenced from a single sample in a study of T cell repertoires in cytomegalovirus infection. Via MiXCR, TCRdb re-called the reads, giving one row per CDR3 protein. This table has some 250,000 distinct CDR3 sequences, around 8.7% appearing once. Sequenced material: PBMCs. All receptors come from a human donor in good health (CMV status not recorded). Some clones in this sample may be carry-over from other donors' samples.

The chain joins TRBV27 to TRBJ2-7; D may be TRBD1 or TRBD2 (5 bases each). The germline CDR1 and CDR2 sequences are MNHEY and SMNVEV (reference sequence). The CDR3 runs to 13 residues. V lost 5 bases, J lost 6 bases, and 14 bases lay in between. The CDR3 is CASSPSYGTEQYF. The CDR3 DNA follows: TGTGCCAGCAGTCCCTCCTACGGGACCGAGCAGTACTTC.

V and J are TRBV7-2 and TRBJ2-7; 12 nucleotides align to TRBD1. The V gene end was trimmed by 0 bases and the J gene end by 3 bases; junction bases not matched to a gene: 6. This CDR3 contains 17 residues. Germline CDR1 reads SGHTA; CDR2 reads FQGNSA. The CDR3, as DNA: TGTGCCAGCAGCTTAGCCCTTGGGACAGGGGGCCGCTACGAGCAGTACTTC. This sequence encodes CASSLALGTGGRYEQYF.

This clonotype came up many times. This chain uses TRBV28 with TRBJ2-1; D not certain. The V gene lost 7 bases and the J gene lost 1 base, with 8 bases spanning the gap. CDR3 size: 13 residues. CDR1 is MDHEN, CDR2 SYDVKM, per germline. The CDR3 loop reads CASTRSSYNEQFF. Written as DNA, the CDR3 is TGTGCCAGCACGCGGTCATCCTACAATGAGCAGTTCTTC. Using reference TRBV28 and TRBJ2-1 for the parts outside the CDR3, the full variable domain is DVKVTQSSRYLVKRTGEKVFLECVQDMDHENMFWYRQDPGLGLRLIYFSYDVKMKEKGDIPEGYSVSREKKERFSLILESASTNQTSMYLCASTRSSYNEQFFGPGTRLTVL.

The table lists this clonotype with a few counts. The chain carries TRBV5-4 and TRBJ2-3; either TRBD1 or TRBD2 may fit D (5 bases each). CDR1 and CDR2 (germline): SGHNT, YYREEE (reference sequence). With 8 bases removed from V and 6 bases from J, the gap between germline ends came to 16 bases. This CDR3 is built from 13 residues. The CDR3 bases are TGTGCCAGTTTACTCCAGGGAGCGGATACGCAGTATTTT. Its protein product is CASLLQGADTQYF.

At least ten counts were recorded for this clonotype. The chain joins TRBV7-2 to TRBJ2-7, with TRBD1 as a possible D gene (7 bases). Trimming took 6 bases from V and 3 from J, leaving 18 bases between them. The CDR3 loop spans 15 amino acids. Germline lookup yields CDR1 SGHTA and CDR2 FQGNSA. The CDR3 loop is CASSSRQGGSYEQYF. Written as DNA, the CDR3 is TGTGCCAGCAGTTCACGACAGGGAGGTAGCTACGAGCAGTACTTC.

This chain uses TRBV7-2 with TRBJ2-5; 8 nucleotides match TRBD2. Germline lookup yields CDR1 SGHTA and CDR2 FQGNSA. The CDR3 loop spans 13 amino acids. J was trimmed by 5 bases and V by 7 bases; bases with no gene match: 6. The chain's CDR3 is CASTLSGAETQYF. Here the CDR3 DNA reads TGTGCCAGCACCCTTAGCGGGGCCGAGACCCAGTACTTC. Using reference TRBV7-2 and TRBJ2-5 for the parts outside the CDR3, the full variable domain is GAGVSQSPSNKVTEKGKDVELRCDPISGHTALYWYRQSLGQGLEFLIYFQGNSAPDKSGLPSDRFSAERTGGSVSTLTIQRTQQEDSAVYLCASTLSGAETQYFGPGTRLLVL.

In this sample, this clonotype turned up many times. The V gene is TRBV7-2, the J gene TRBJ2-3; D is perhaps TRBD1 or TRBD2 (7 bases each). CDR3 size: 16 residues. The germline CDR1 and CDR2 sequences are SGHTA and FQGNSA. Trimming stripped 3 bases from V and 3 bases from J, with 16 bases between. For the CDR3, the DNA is TGTGCCAGCAGCTTTCTCAGGGGGAGGGCGACAGATACGCAGTATTTT. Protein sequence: CASSFLRGRATDTQYF.

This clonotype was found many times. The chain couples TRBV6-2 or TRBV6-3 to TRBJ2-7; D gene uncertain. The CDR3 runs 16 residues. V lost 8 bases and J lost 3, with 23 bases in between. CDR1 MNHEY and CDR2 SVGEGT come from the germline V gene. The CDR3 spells CASSITTGGVDYEQYF. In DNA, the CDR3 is TGTGCCAGCTCAATTACCACCGGCGGTGTGGACTACGAGCAGTACTTC.

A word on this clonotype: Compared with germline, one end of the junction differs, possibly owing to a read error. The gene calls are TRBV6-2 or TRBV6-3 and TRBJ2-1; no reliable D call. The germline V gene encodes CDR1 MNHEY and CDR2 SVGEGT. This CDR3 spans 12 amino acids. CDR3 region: CASSYSHNEQFF. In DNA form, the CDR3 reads TGTGCCAGCAGTTACTCCCACAATGAGCAGTTCTTC.

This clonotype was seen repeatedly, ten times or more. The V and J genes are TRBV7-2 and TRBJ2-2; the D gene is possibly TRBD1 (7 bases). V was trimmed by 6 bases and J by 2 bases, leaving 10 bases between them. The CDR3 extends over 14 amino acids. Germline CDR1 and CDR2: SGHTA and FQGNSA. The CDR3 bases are TGTGCCAGCAGGCGGGACAGAAACACCGGGGAGCTGTTTTTT. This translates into CASRRDRNTGELFF.

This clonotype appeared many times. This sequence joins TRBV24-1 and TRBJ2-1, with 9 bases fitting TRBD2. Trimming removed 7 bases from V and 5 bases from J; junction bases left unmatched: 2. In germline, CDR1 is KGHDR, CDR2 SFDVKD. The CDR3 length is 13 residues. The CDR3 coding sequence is TGTGCCACCAGCCGCGGGGGGGACAATGAGCAGTTCTTC. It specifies CATSRGGDNEQFF.

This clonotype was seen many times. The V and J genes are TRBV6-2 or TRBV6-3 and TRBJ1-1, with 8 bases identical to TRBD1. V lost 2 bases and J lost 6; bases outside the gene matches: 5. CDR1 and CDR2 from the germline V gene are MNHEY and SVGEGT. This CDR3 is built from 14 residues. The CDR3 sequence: CASSYTTTGAEAFF. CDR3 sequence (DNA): TGTGCCAGCAGTTACACCACGACAGGGGCTGAAGCTTTCTTT.

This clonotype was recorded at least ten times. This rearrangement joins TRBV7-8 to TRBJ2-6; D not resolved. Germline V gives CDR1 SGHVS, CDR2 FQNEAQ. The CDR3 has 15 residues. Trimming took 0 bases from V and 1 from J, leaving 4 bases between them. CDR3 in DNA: TGTGCCAGCAGCTTAGCGCAGTCTGGGGCCAACGTCCTGACTTTC. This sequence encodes CASSLAQSGANVLTF.

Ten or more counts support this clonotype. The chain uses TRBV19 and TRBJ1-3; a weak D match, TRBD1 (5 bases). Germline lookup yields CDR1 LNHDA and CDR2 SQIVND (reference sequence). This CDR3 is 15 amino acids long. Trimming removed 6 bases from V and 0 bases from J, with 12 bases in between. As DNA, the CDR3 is TGTGCCAGTAGCGGGGACCGCCTCTCTGGAAACACCATATATTTT. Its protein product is CASSGDRLSGNTIYF.

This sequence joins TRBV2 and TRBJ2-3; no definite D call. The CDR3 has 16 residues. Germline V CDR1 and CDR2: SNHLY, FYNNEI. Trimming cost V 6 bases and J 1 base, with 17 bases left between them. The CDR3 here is CASSRAPRPGTDTQYF. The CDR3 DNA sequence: TGTGCCAGCAGCCGGGCCCCTCGGCCCGGCACAGATACGCAGTATTTT.

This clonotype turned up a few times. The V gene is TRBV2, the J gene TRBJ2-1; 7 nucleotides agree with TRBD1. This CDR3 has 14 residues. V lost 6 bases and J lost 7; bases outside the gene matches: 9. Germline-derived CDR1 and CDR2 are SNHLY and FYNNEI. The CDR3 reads CASRVDRDRNEQFF. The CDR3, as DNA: TGTGCCAGCAGGGTCGACAGGGACCGAAATGAGCAGTTCTTC.

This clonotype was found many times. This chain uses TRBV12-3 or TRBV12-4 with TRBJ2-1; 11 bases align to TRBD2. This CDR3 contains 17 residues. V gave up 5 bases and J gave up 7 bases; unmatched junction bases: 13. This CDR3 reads CASSREGLAADRNEQFF. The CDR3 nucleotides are TGTGCCAGCAGTCGAGAGGGACTAGCGGCCGATAGGAATGAGCAGTTCTTC.